The present T cell receptor beta chain was sequenced within a study of T cell repertoires in cytomegalovirus infection. Background on the study: Indications of both CMV infection and matching HLA type were provided by public TCR beta signatures.

MiXCR, run by TCRdb on the reads, gives a single entry per CDR3 protein. Of fewer than 300,000 distinct CDR3 sequences detected, about 25% appear once; the ten largest clones hold more than 11%. The CDR3 extends over 14 amino acids. The germline V and J ends were trimmed by 6 bases and 0 bases, with 11 bases remaining between them. CDR1 is SEHNR, CDR2 FQNEAQ, per germline (reference sequence). This clonotype was counted between two and nine times. The specimen sequenced was PBMCs. The genes are TRBV7-9 and TRBJ1-1; D is unclear. This clonotype was obtained from a human donor in good health (CMV status not recorded). Some clones in this sample may be carry-over from other donors' samples. The CDR3 nucleotides read TGTGCCAGCAGTAAACAGAACATGAACACTGAAGCTTTCTTT. It encodes CASSKQNMNTEAFF.